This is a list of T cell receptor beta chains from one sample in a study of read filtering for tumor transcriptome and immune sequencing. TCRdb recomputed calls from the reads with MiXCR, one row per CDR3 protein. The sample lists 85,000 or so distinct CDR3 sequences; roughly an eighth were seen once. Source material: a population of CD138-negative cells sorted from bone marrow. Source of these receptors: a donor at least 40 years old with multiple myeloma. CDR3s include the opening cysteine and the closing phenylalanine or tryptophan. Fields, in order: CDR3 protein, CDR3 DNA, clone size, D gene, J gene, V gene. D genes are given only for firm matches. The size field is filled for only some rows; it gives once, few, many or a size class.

cdr3_aa: CASSSPKVGSSTARALF; cdr3_nt: TGTGCCAGCAGCTCCCCAAAGGTTGGCTCATCCACCGCAAGGGCTCTCTTT; clone_size: many; d_call: -; j_call: TRBJ1-1; v_call: TRBV5-4
cdr3_aa: CASLPTGTGGTHTF; cdr3_nt: TGTGCCAGCCTGCCTACCGGGACAGGGGGTACTCACACCTTC; clone_size: many; d_call: TRBD1; j_call: TRBJ1-2; v_call: TRBV2
cdr3_aa: CASSFRSGSSYNEQFF; cdr3_nt: TGTGCCAGCAGTTTCCGTAGCGGGAGCTCCTACAATGAGCAGTTCTTC; clone_size: many; d_call: TRBD2; j_call: TRBJ2-1; v_call: TRBV6-5
cdr3_aa: CASREGASHNEQFF; cdr3_nt: TGTGCCAGCAGGGAGGGGGCTTCCCACAATGAGCAGTTCTTC; clone_size: many; d_call: -; j_call: TRBJ2-1; v_call: TRBV6-5
cdr3_aa: CASSIASWGQGGNTEAFF; cdr3_nt: TGTGCCAGCAGCATAGCCTCCTGGGGACAGGGGGGGAACACTGAAGCTTTCTTT; clone_size: many; d_call: TRBD1; j_call: TRBJ1-1; v_call: TRBV7-8
cdr3_aa: CASSLRDIKNIQYF; cdr3_nt: TGTGCCAGCAGCCTCCGGGACATCAAAAACATTCAGTACTTC; clone_size: many; d_call: -; j_call: TRBJ2-4; v_call: TRBV3-1
cdr3_aa: CASSQAGVVNTEAFF; cdr3_nt: TGTGCCAGCAGCCAAGCGGGGGTCGTGAACACTGAAGCTTTCTTT; clone_size: many; d_call: -; j_call: TRBJ1-1; v_call: TRBV3-1
cdr3_aa: CASSLRQGGMRWGYEQYF; cdr3_nt: TGTGCCAGCAGCCTTAGACAGGGTGGAATGAGATGGGGCTACGAGCAGTACTTC; clone_size: many; d_call: TRBD1; j_call: TRBJ2-7; v_call: TRBV11-2
cdr3_aa: CASRAGTGNNNEQFF; cdr3_nt: TGTGCCAGCAGAGCCGGGACAGGGAATAACAATGAGCAGTTCTTC; clone_size: many; d_call: TRBD1; j_call: TRBJ2-1; v_call: TRBV2
cdr3_aa: CASSHPVGNEQFF; cdr3_nt: TGTGCCAGCTCTCACCCGGTGGGCAATGAGCAGTTCTTC; clone_size: -; d_call: -; j_call: TRBJ2-1; v_call: TRBV18
cdr3_aa: CASSPPGRLETQYF; cdr3_nt: TGTGCCAGCAGCCCCCCCGGGAGGTTGGAGACCCAGTACTTC; clone_size: many; d_call: TRBD2; j_call: TRBJ2-5; v_call: TRBV11-2
cdr3_aa: CASSSGQGNEKLFF; cdr3_nt: TGTGCCAGCAGTTCGGGACAGGGTAATGAAAAACTGTTTTTT; clone_size: many; d_call: TRBD1; j_call: TRBJ1-4; v_call: TRBV12-3/TRBV12-4
cdr3_aa: CASSFPGTSGRGEQYF; cdr3_nt: TGTGCCAGTAGTTTTCCCGGGACTAGCGGGAGAGGCGAGCAGTACTTC; clone_size: many; d_call: TRBD2; j_call: TRBJ2-7; v_call: TRBV19
cdr3_aa: CASSVGAGLAGNNEQFF; cdr3_nt: TGTGCCAGCAGCGTAGGTGCGGGACTAGCGGGAAACAATGAGCAGTTCTTC; clone_size: many; d_call: TRBD2; j_call: TRBJ2-1; v_call: TRBV9
cdr3_aa: CASSLSGETQYF; cdr3_nt: TGTGCCAGCAGTTTAAGTGGGGAGACCCAGTACTTC; clone_size: few; d_call: -; j_call: TRBJ2-5; v_call: TRBV12-3/TRBV12-4
cdr3_aa: CASSRDGYEQYF; cdr3_nt: TGCGCCAGCAGCCGGGACGGATACGAGCAGTACTTC; clone_size: many; d_call: -; j_call: TRBJ2-7; v_call: TRBV5-1
cdr3_aa: CASSPGTVNSGANVLTF; cdr3_nt: TGCGCCAGCAGCCCCGGGACAGTAAACTCTGGGGCCAACGTCCTGACTTTC; clone_size: many; d_call: TRBD1; j_call: TRBJ2-6; v_call: TRBV5-1
cdr3_aa: CASSRLRGGEAFF; cdr3_nt: TGTGCCAGCAGCAGACTCCGGGGAGGTGAAGCTTTCTTT; clone_size: many; d_call: -; j_call: TRBJ1-1; v_call: TRBV7-3
cdr3_aa: CASSPENTGELFF; cdr3_nt: TGTGCCAGCTCACCTGAGAACACCGGGGAGCTGTTTTTT; clone_size: many; d_call: -; j_call: TRBJ2-2; v_call: TRBV18
cdr3_aa: CSATGRLDNEQFF; cdr3_nt: TGCAGTGCTACCGGGAGACTGGACAATGAGCAGTTCTTC; clone_size: many; d_call: -; j_call: TRBJ2-1; v_call: TRBV20-1
cdr3_aa: CASFNVGAVYNEQFF; cdr3_nt: TGTGCAAGCTTTAATGTGGGGGCTGTGTACAATGAGCAGTTCTTC; clone_size: -; d_call: -; j_call: TRBJ2-1; v_call: TRBV28
cdr3_aa: CASRQYGETQYF; cdr3_nt: TGTGCCAGCAGGCAGTACGGAGAGACCCAGTACTTC; clone_size: many; d_call: -; j_call: TRBJ2-5; v_call: TRBV2
cdr3_aa: CASSLDVALPLHF; cdr3_nt: TGTGCCAGCAGTTTGGACGTAGCGCTGCCCCTCCACTTT; clone_size: many; d_call: -; j_call: TRBJ1-6; v_call: TRBV12-3/TRBV12-4
cdr3_aa: CASSLVAGDWRNEQFF; cdr3_nt: TGCGCCAGCAGCTTGGTTGCGGGAGATTGGAGAAATGAGCAGTTCTTC; clone_size: many; d_call: TRBD2; j_call: TRBJ2-1; v_call: TRBV5-1
cdr3_aa: CASSSGGGNQPQHF; cdr3_nt: TGCGCCAGCAGCTCAGGGGGCGGCAATCAGCCCCAGCATTTT; clone_size: many; d_call: TRBD1; j_call: TRBJ1-5; v_call: TRBV5-1
cdr3_aa: CASSVSLGTSGSSVNEQFF; cdr3_nt: TGTGCCAGCAGCGTCTCACTCGGGACTAGCGGGAGCTCAGTGAATGAGCAGTTCTTC; clone_size: many; d_call: TRBD2; j_call: TRBJ2-1; v_call: TRBV9
cdr3_aa: CSVVDRGPGTEAFF; cdr3_nt: TGCAGCGTTGTGGACAGGGGGCCTGGCACTGAAGCTTTCTTT; clone_size: few; d_call: TRBD1; j_call: TRBJ1-1; v_call: TRBV29-1
cdr3_aa: CSVEGRMNTEAFF; cdr3_nt: TGCAGCGTTGAAGGTCGGATGAACACTGAAGCTTTCTTT; clone_size: many; d_call: -; j_call: TRBJ1-1; v_call: TRBV29-1
cdr3_aa: CAIRASGSRVHEQFF; cdr3_nt: TGTGCCATCAGGGCTAGCGGGAGCAGGGTTCATGAGCAGTTCTTC; clone_size: many; d_call: TRBD2; j_call: TRBJ2-1; v_call: TRBV10-3
cdr3_aa: CASSRDRRDEQYF; cdr3_nt: TGTGCCAGCAGCCGGGACCGTCGGGACGAGCAGTACTTC; clone_size: few; d_call: -; j_call: TRBJ2-7; v_call: TRBV2
cdr3_aa: CASKRETYNEQFF; cdr3_nt: TGTGCCAGCAAGCGCGAGACCTACAATGAGCAGTTCTTC; clone_size: many; d_call: -; j_call: TRBJ2-1; v_call: TRBV2
cdr3_aa: CASSWDDRVQPQHF; cdr3_nt: TGTGCCAGCAGTTGGGACGACAGGGTTCAGCCCCAGCATTTT; clone_size: many; d_call: TRBD1; j_call: TRBJ1-5; v_call: TRBV6-6
cdr3_aa: CSVGGQETQYF; cdr3_nt: TGCAGCGTCGGTGGGCAAGAGACCCAGTACTTC; clone_size: many; d_call: -; j_call: TRBJ2-5; v_call: TRBV29-1
cdr3_aa: CATSDYPIATQETQYF; cdr3_nt: TGTGCCACCAGTGATTACCCCATAGCGACTCAAGAGACCCAGTACTTC; clone_size: many; d_call: -; j_call: TRBJ2-5; v_call: TRBV24-1
cdr3_aa: CASSLGAGEQFF; cdr3_nt: TGTGCCAGCAGCTTAGGGGCTGGAGAGCAGTTCTTC; clone_size: many; d_call: -; j_call: TRBJ2-1; v_call: TRBV5-4